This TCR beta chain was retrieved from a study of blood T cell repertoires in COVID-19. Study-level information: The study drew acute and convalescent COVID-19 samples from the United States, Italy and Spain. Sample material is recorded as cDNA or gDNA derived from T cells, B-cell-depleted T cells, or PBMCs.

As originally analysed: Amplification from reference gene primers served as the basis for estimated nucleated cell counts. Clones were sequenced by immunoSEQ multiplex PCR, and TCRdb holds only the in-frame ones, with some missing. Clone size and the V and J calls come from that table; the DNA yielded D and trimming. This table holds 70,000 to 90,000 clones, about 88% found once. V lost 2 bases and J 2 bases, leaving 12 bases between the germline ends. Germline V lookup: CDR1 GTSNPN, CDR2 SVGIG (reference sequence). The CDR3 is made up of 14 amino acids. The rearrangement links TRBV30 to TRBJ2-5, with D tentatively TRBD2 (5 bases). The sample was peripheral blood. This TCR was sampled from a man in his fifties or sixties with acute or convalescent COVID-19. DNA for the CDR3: TGTGCCTGGAGTACCCCCCGAGGGCAAGAGACCCAGTACTTC. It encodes CAWSTPRGQETQYF.